There are a few counts of the clone carrying this T cell receptor (beta chain). The antigen remains undetermined. Other DNA sequences in the sample encode the same CDR3. This specimen comes from a study of beta chain features in type 1 diabetes. Findings and caveats of the study: Junctions at VDJ sites from type 1 diabetes patients had fewer insertions and more deletions. The naive, central memory and Treg TCRB repertoires showed an apparent similarity that was greater among patients than among healthy donors. Type 1 diabetes patients showed a moderate but significant shortening of TCRB CDR3s in all four CD4+ subsets.

The germline CDR1 and CDR2 sequences are SGHNT and YYREEE (reference sequence). With 4 bases removed from V and 6 bases from J, the gap between germline ends came to 9 bases. The CDR3 is 12 amino acids. CD45RO/CCR7/CD25/CD127/CD95/CD27 separated CD4+ naive, central memory, regulatory and stem cell-like memory cells by sorting. The study reverse transcribed the entire isolated RNA, so it sequenced expressed TCRB transcripts. Profiled with immunoSEQ multiplex PCR; TCRdb holds only in-frame clones, not every one. The sample has 600,000 to 700,000 clones; around 12% are singletons. The chain recombines TRBV5-4 with TRBJ2-3, with D unresolved. The sequence was obtained from a man aged 30 to 45 with type 1 diabetes. The sequenced material came from naive CD4+ T cells from blood. CDR3 sequence: CASSLDTDTQYF. Written as DNA, the CDR3 is TGTGCCAGCAGCCTCGACACCGATACGCAGTATTTT.